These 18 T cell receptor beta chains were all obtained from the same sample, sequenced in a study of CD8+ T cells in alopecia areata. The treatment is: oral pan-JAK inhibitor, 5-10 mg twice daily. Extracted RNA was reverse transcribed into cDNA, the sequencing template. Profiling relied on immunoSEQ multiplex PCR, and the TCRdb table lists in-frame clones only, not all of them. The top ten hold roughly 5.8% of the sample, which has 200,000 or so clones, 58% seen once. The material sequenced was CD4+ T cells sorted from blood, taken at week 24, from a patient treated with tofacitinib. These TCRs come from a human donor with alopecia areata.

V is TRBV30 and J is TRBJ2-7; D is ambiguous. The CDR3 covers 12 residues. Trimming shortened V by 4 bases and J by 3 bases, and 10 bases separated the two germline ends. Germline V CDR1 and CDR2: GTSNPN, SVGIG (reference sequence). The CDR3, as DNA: TGTGCCTGGACTATTAACTACTACGAGCAGTACTTC. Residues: CAWTINYYEQYF.

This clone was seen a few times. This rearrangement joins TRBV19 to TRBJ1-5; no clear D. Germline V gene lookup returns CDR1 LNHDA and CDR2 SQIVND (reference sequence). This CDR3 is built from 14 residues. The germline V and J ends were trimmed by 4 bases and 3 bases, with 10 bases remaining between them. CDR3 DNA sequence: TGTGCCAGTAGTACAGACCCCGCCAATCAGCCCCAGCATTTT. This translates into CASSTDPANQPQHF. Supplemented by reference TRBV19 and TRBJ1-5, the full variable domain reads DGGITQSPKYLFRKEGQNVTLSCEQNLNHDAMYWYRQDPGQGLRLIYYSQIVNDFQKGDIAEGYSVSREKKESFPLTVTSAQKNPTAFYLCASSTDPANQPQHFGDGTRLSIL.

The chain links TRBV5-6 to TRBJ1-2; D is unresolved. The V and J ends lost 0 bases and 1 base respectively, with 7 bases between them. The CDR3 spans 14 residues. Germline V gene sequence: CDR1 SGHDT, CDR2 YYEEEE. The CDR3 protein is CASSLGTINYGYTF. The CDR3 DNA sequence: TGTGCCAGCAGCTTGGGCACGATTAACTATGGCTACACCTTC.

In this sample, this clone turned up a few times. CDR3 nucleotide sequence: TGCAGCGTTGAAGACGGAGGCGGCGAGCAGTACTTC. It translates to CSVEDGGGEQYF. The chain recombines TRBV29-1 with TRBJ2-5, with D possibly matching TRBD2 (5 bases). The J call is doubtful: the DNA matches TRBJ2-7 better. The CDR3 runs 12 residues. The germline CDR1 and CDR2 sequences are SQVTM and ANQGSEA.

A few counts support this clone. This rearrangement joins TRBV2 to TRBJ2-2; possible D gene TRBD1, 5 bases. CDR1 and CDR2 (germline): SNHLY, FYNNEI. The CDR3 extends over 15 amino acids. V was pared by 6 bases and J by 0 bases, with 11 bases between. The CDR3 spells CASRKTGSNTGELFF. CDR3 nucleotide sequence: TGTGCCAGCAGAAAAACAGGATCGAACACCGGGGAGCTGTTTTTT.

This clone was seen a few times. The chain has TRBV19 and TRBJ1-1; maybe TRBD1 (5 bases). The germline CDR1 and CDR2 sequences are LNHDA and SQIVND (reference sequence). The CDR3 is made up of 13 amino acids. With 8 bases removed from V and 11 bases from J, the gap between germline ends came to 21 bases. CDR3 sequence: CASSDRTGGDAFF. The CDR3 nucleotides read TGTGCCAGTTCAGATCGGACGGGCGGGGACGCTTTCTTT.

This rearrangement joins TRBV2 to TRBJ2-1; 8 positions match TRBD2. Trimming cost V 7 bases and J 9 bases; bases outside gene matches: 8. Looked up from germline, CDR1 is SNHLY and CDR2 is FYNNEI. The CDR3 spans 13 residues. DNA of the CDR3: TGTGCCAGCAAACCAGCGGGGGCCGGTGAGCAGTTCTTC. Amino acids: CASKPAGAGEQFF.

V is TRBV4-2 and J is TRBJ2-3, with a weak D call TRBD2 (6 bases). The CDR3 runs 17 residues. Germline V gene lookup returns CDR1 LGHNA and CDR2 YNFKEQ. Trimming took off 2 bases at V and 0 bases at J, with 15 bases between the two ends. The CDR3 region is CASSQYPGLGSTDTQYF. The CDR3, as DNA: TGTGCCAGCAGCCAATACCCGGGACTCGGAAGCACAGATACGCAGTATTTT.

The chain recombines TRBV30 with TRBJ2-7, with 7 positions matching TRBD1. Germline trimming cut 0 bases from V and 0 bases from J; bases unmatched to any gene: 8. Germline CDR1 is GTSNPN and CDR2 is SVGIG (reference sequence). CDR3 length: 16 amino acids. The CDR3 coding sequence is TGTGCCTGGAGTGTTAAGGGGGCCGCGAGCTCCTACGAGCAGTACTTC. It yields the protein CAWSVKGAASSYEQYF.

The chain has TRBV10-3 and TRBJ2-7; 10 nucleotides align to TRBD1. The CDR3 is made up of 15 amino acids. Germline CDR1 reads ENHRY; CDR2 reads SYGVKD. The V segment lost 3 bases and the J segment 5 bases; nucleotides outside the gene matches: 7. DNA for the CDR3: TGTGCCATCAGTGACCGGGACAGGGGAACCCACGAGCAGTACTTC. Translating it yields CAISDRDRGTHEQYF.

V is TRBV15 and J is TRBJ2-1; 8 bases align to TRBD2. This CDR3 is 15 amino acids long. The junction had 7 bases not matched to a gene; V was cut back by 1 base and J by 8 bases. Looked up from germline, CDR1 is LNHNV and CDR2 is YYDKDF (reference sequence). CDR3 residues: CATSRAPGGPDEQFF. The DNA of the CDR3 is TGTGCCACCAGCAGAGCTCCGGGAGGGCCCGATGAGCAGTTCTTC.

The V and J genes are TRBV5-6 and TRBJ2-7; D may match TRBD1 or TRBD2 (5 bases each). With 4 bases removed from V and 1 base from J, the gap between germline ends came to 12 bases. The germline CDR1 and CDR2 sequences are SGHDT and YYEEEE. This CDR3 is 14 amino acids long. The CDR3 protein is CASSGDPNSYEQYF. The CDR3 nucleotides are TGTGCCAGCAGCGGGGACCCTAATTCCTACGAGCAGTACTTC. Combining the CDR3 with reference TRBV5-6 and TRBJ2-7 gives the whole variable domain DAGVTQSPTHLIKTRGQQVTLRCSPKSGHDTVSWYQQALGQGPQFIFQYYEEEERQRGNFPDRFSGHQFPNYSSELNVNALLLGDSALYLCASSGDPNSYEQYFGPGTRLTVT.

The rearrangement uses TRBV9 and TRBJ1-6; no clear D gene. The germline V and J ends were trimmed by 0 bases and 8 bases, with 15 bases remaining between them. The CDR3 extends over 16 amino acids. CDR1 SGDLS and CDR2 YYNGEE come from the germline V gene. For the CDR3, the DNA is TGTGCCAGCAGCGTAGCCAGGCACCCGGCGGATTCACCCCTCCACTTT. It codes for CASSVARHPADSPLHF.

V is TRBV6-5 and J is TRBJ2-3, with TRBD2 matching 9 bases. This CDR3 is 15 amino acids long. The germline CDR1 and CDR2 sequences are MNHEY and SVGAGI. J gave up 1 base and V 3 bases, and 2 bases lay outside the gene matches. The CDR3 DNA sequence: TGTGCCAGCAGTTATCGCGGGAGGGGCACAGATACGCAGTATTTT. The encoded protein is CASSYRGRGTDTQYF.

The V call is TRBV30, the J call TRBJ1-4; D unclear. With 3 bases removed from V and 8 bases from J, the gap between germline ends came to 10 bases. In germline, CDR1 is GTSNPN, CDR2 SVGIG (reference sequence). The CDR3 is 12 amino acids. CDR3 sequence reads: CAWSGNSEKLFF. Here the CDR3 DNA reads TGTGCCTGGAGCGGGAATTCGGAAAAACTGTTTTTT.

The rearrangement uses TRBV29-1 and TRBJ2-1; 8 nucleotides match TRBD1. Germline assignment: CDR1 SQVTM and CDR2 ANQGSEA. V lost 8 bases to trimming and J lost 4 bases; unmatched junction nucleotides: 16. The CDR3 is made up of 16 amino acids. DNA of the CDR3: TGCAGCCCCAAAAACCCCAGGGGGCTAGATTACAATGAGCAGTTCTTC. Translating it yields CSPKNPRGLDYNEQFF.

This CDR3 is CASSFTTGAYNEQFF. The CDR3 DNA follows: TGTGCCAGTAGTTTTACGACAGGGGCCTACAATGAGCAGTTCTTC. V is TRBV19 and J is TRBJ2-1; 8 bases are shared with TRBD1. Germline CDR1 and CDR2: LNHDA and SQIVND (reference sequence). The CDR3 is made up of 15 amino acids. Unmatched junction bases numbered 5, after V lost 5 bases and J lost 2 bases.

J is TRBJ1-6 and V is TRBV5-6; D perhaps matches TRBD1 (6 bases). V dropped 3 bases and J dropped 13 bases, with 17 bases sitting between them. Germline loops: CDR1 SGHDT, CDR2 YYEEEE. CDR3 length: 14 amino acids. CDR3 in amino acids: CASSSQPRGAPLHF. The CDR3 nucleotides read TGTGCCAGCAGCTCCCAACCCAGGGGAGCGCCCCTCCACTTT. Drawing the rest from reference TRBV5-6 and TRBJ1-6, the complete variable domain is DAGVTQSPTHLIKTRGQQVTLRCSPKSGHDTVSWYQQALGQGPQFIFQYYEEEERQRGNFPDRFSGHQFPNYSSELNVNALLLGDSALYLCASSSQPRGAPLHFGNGTRLTVT.